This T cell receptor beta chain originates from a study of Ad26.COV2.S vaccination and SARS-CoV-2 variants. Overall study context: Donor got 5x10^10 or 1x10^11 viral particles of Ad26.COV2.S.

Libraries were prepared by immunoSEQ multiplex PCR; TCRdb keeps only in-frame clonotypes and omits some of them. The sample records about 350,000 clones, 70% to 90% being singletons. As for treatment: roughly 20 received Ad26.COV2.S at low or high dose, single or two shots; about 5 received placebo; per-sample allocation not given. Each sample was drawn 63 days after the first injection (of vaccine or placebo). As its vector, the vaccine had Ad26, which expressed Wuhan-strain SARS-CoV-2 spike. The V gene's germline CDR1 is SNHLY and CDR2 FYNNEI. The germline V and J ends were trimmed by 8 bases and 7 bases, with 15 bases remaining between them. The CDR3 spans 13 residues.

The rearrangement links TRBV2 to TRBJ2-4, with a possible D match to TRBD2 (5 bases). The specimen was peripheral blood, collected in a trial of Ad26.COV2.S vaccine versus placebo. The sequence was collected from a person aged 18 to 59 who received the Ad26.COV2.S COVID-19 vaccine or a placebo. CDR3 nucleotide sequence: TGTGCCAGCTTACCTCCGGGAATCAACATTCAGTACTTC. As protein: CASLPPGINIQYF.